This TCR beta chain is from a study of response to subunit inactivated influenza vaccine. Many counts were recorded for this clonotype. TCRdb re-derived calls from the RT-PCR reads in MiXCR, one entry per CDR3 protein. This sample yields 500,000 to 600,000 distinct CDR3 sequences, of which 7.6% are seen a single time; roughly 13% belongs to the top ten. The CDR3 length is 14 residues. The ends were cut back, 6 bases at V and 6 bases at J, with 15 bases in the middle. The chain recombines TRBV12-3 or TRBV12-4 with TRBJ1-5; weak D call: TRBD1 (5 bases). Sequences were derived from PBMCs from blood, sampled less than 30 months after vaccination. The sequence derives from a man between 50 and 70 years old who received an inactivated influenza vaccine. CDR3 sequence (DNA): TGTGCCAGCAGAGGACCTGGGGGTAGTCAGCCCCAGCATTTT. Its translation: CASRGPGGSQPQHF.